These 24 T cell receptor beta chains originate from one sample sequenced in a study of T cells in Graves' hyperthyroidism and ophthalmopathy. The CDR3 regions of TCR beta were amplified from RNA transcripts. When the TCR CDR3 underwent first-round RT-PCR, the HTBI primer set was used. TCRdb analysed the multiplex PCR reads with MiXCR anew, one entry per CDR3 protein. The sample yields 540,000 or so distinct CDR3 sequences, around 14% seen once. Sequences were obtained from blood. The receptors were sampled from a woman in her thirties with Graves' hyperthyroidism.

This clonotype was picked up many times. The V call is TRBV11-2, the J call TRBJ2-7; D not resolved. This CDR3 region has 15 residues. In germline, CDR1 is SGHAT, CDR2 FQNNGV. V shed 0 bases and J shed 0 bases, with 9 bases lying between them. The CDR3 region is CASSLDRVSSYEQYF. CDR3 in DNA: TGTGCCAGCAGCTTAGATCGGGTTTCCTCCTACGAGCAGTACTTC.

This clonotype was detected a few times. The J gene is TRBJ2-7, the V gene TRBV7-9, with D maybe TRBD2 (6 bases). The CDR3 spans 11 residues. V was trimmed by 8 bases and J by 7 bases, leaving 12 bases between them. Germline values: CDR1 SEHNR, CDR2 FQNEAQ (reference sequence). CDR3 in amino acids: CASGGPEEQYF. The CDR3 coding sequence is TGTGCCAGCGGAGGGCCGGAGGAGCAGTACTTC. Full variable domain (outside the CDR3, taken from reference TRBV7-9 and TRBJ2-7): DTGVSQNPRHKITKRGQNVTFRCDPISEHNRLYWYRQTLGQGPEFLTYFQNEAQLEKSRLLSDRFSAERPKGSFSTLEIQRTEQGDSAMYLCASGGPEEQYFGPGTRLTVT.

Many counts were recorded for this clonotype. V and J are TRBV12-3 or TRBV12-4 and TRBJ2-7; 10 bases fit TRBD1. V shed 6 bases and J 5 bases; nucleotides not matched to a gene: 4. This CDR3 is 13 amino acids long. The CDR3 bases are TGTGCCAGCAGGGGGACAGGGGTTGACGAGCAGTACTTC. This encodes CASRGTGVDEQYF.

Many counts were recorded for this clonotype. This chain links TRBV12-3 or TRBV12-4 with TRBJ2-3; 12 bases map to TRBD2. CDR3 length: 17 residues. The trim removed 5 bases at V and 3 bases at J, leaving 9 bases unmatched. CDR3 in DNA: TGTGCCAGCAGTCTGGGGACTAGCGGGTTCGAAACAGATACGCAGTATTTT. This gives the protein CASSLGTSGFETDTQYF.

This clonotype is a singleton in its sample. The chain couples TRBV20-1 to TRBJ2-1; 11 nucleotides match TRBD2. The CDR3 loop spans 18 amino acids. CDR1 DFQATT and CDR2 SNEGSKA come from the germline V gene (reference sequence). V was pared by 0 bases and J by 6 bases, with 13 bases of the junction left unmatched. CDR3 nucleotide sequence: TGCAGTGCTAGAGATCGTAGCGGGGGGGGCCTTGGGGGCAATGAGCAGTTCTTC. Translated: CSARDRSGGGLGGNEQFF.

This clonotype was seen many times. J is TRBJ2-7 and V is TRBV5-1; 7 bases are shared with TRBD1. This CDR3 is 14 amino acids long. The V gene's germline CDR1 is SGHRS and CDR2 YFSETQ. After removal of 6 bases from V and 4 bases from J, the junction contained 10 bases not matched to a gene. The CDR3 spells CASKTGTAAYEQYF. CDR3 nucleotides: TGCGCCAGCAAAACCGGGACAGCGGCTTACGAGCAGTACTTC.

The chain combines TRBV19 with TRBJ1-5; 11 bases match TRBD1. This CDR3 has 17 amino acids. Germline values: CDR1 LNHDA, CDR2 SQIVND (reference sequence). Trimming removed 3 bases from V and 4 bases from J; junction bases left unmatched: 8. The CDR3 DNA reads TGTGCCAGTAGTATTAGGACAGGGGGCCGGGTTAATCAGCCCCAGCATTTT. Translated: CASSIRTGGRVNQPQHF.

On this clonotype: One end of the junction varies from germline; a read error may be responsible. This chain connects TRBV6-2 or TRBV6-3 to TRBJ2-3; 9 nucleotides agree with TRBD2. CDR1 MNHEY and CDR2 SVGEGT come from the germline V gene. The CDR3 extends over 15 amino acids. CDR3 loop: CASSVASGVTGTQYF. In DNA form, the CDR3 reads TGTGCCAGCAGTGTGGCTAGCGGGGTCACAGGTACGCAGTATTTT.

This clonotype was seen a handful of times. The chain has TRBV19 and TRBJ1-2; possibly TRBD1 for D (6 bases). Germline lookup yields CDR1 LNHDA and CDR2 SQIVND (reference sequence). This CDR3 contains 14 residues. V lost 6 bases to trimming and J lost 8 bases, with 19 bases between them. The CDR3 DNA is TGTGCCAGTAGACGACAGGTCGACGCGGGGGGCTACACCTTC. Translating it yields CASRRQVDAGGYTF.

The genes are TRBV27 and TRBJ2-2, with D unclear. Germline CDR1 is MNHEY and CDR2 is SMNVEV (reference sequence). The CDR3 is made up of 11 amino acids. CDR3 nucleotides: TGTGCGGTCGGGCACACCGGGGAGCTGTTTTTT. Translated: CAVGHTGELFF.

This clonotype has at least ten counts. The V gene is TRBV11-1, the J gene TRBJ2-3; D is undetermined. V lost 1 base to trimming and J lost 4 bases, with 9 bases between them. Germline V gives CDR1 SGHAT, CDR2 FQDESV (reference sequence). CDR3 length: 14 amino acids. The CDR3 DNA sequence: TGTGCCAGCAGCTTAGGTCTAGGGTCAGATACGCAGTATTTT. The encoded protein is CASSLGLGSDTQYF.

There are many counts of this clonotype. This chain joins TRBV7-8 and TRBJ2-7, with a tentative D call TRBD2 (6 bases). Germline V CDR1 and CDR2: SGHVS, FQNEAQ. Trimming left V 1 base short and J 2 bases short, with 18 bases between. CDR3 size: 17 residues. CDR3 sequence: CASSLEYPGTLPYEQYF. CDR3 coding DNA: TGTGCCAGCAGCTTAGAATATCCGGGGACTCTTCCCTACGAGCAGTACTTC.

V is TRBV6-1 and J is TRBJ1-1; D unclear. This CDR3 contains 14 residues. The V end was cut by 6 bases, the J end by 6 bases, with 17 bases between. Germline V lookup: CDR1 MNHNS, CDR2 SASEGT. CDR3 nucleotide sequence: TGTGCCAGCAGCCAATACGACACCCGACCTGAAGCTTTCTTT. This sequence encodes CASSQYDTRPEAFF.

This clonotype came up a few times. V and J are TRBV19 and TRBJ1-2, with no clear D. V gave up 3 bases and J gave up 10 bases, with 21 bases separating them. The CDR3 spans 15 residues. CDR1 and CDR2 (germline): LNHDA, SQIVND (reference sequence). The CDR3 sequence is CASSMTETPRSDYTF. CDR3 sequence (DNA): TGTGCCAGTAGTATGACGGAAACCCCAAGGAGTGACTACACCTTC.

This clonotype was seen at least ten times. The rearrangement uses TRBV7-3 and TRBJ2-1; D possibly uses TRBD1 or TRBD2 (5 bases each). The CDR3 sequence is 14 residues long. Germline CDR1 and CDR2: SGHTA and FQGTGA. The V end lost 5 bases, the J end lost 5 bases, and 13 bases lay between the germline ends. For the CDR3, the DNA is TGTGCCAGCAGCCCGGGACCCGCGAACAATGAGCAGTTCTTC. Translation gives CASSPGPANNEQFF.

This clonotype was seen a single time. Given a much more abundant clone one base away, this may be a read error. Likely a read error: the CDR3 ends without its conserved phenylalanine or tryptophan. The DNA of the CDR3 is TGTGCCAGCAGCCCCGCCGCGGGAGGGCTTGAAGAGACCCAGTACCTC. Residues: CASSPAAGGLEETQYL. The chain has TRBV3-1 and TRBJ2-5; 9 bases map to TRBD2. In germline, CDR1 is LGHDT, CDR2 YNNKEL (reference sequence). The V and J ends lost 4 bases and 3 bases, in that order; junction bases with no gene match: 9. This CDR3 comprises 16 residues.

J is TRBJ1-6 and V is TRBV11-1; no clear D. CDR3 length equals 14 residues. Trimming took 5 bases from V and 4 from J, leaving 9 bases between them. Germline values: CDR1 SGHAT, CDR2 FQDESV (reference sequence). In DNA, the CDR3 is TGTGCCAGCAGCAAACGGGGTTATAATTCACCCCTCCACTTT. Encoded protein: CASSKRGYNSPLHF.

This clonotype has ten or more counts. The chain carries TRBV28 and TRBJ2-7; D is unclear. The CDR3 contains 10 residues. V gave up 8 bases and J gave up 0 bases, with 2 bases separating them. Germline V gene sequence: CDR1 MDHEN, CDR2 SYDVKM. CDR3 amino acids: CASGSYEQYF. CDR3 DNA: TGTGCCAGCGGCTCCTACGAGCAGTACTTC.

This clonotype was found a few times. The chain has TRBV10-3 and TRBJ1-1; TRBD1 might be the D (5 bases). Germline CDR1 is ENHRY and CDR2 is SYGVKD. With 2 bases removed from V and 0 bases from J, the gap between germline ends came to 16 bases. This CDR3 is 17 amino acids long. In nucleotides, the CDR3 is TGTGCCATCAGTGAGAGCTTCGACAGAGACATGAACACTGAAGCTTTCTTT. Translation gives CAISESFDRDMNTEAFF.

Many counts were recorded for this clonotype. This rearrangement joins TRBV3-1 to TRBJ2-1, with TRBD2 as a possible D gene (6 bases). This CDR3 contains 16 residues. Trimming removed 1 base at V and 1 base at J, with 11 bases between. The germline CDR1 and CDR2 sequences are LGHDT and YNNKEL (reference sequence). The CDR3, as DNA: TGTGCCAGCAGCCAAGGGCGAGGGAGGTCCTACAATGAGCAGTTCTTC. The encoded protein is CASSQGRGRSYNEQFF.

There are a few counts of this clonotype. The rearrangement joins TRBV15 to TRBJ2-7, with TRBD1 matching 10 bases. The germline V gene encodes CDR1 LNHNV and CDR2 YYDKDF (reference sequence). V lost 3 bases, J lost 4 bases, and 6 bases stayed unmatched. The CDR3 has 15 amino acids. CDR3: CATSSPGQGLYEQYF. The DNA of the CDR3 is TGTGCCACCAGCAGCCCGGGACAGGGGTTATACGAGCAGTACTTC.

The genes are TRBV29-1 and TRBJ2-3; 10 bases align to TRBD2. The CDR3 runs to 15 residues. Germline-derived CDR1 and CDR2 are SQVTM and ANQGSEA. The V and J ends lost 4 bases and 6 bases, in that order; junction bases with no gene match: 10. CDR3 protein: CSVAELAGWQDTQYF. The CDR3 bases are TGCAGCGTTGCGGAACTAGCGGGATGGCAGGATACGCAGTATTTT.

This clonotype has more than one count but fewer than ten. The V and J genes are TRBV20-1 and TRBJ2-7; possible D gene TRBD1, 7 bases. The CDR3 covers 15 residues. Germline loops: CDR1 DFQATT, CDR2 SNEGSKA (reference sequence). Trimming pared 4 bases from V and 3 bases from J, leaving 19 bases between. CDR3 sequence: CSAKIQGGSDYEQYF. CDR3 DNA sequence: TGCAGTGCTAAAATCCAGGGGGGATCAGACTACGAGCAGTACTTC.

The chain uses TRBV9 and TRBJ2-2; 8 bases are shared with TRBD1. V shed 4 bases, J shed 6 bases, and the junction held 11 bases outside the gene matches. This CDR3 comprises 16 residues. The germline CDR1 and CDR2 sequences are SGDLS and YYNGEE. The DNA of the CDR3 is TGTGCCAGCAGCTCCTGGGCAGGGGGCTCTTCCGGGGAGCTGTTTTTT. This codes for CASSSWAGGSSGELFF.